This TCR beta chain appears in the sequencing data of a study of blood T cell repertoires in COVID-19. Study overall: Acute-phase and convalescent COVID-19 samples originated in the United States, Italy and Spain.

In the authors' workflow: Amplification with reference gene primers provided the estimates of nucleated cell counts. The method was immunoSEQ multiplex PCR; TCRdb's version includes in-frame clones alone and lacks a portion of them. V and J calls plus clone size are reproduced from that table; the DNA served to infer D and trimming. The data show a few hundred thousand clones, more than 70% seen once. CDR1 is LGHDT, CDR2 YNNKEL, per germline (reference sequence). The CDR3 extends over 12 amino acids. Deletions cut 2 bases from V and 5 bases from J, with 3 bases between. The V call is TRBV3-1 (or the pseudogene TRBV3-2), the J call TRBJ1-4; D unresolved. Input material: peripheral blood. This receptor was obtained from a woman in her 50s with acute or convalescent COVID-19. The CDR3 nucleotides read TGTGCCAGCAGCCAAACAAATGAAAAACTGTTTTTT. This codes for CASSQTNEKLFF.